The present TCR beta chain was sequenced within a study of shared clonotypes between healthy human individuals. Study summary: Each donor had three CD4 naive, three CD4 memory, two CD8 naive and one CD8 memory plate.

V lost 3 bases and J lost 4; bases outside the gene matches: 6. CDR3 size: 15 residues. Germline loops: CDR1 SGHRS, CDR2 YFSETQ. Deep was the level used in running the assay. The data were produced by immunoSEQ multiplex PCR, yet TCRdb's version contains in-frame clones alone and is incomplete. This sample has around 1.5 million clones, with 95% to 99% found just once. The sequenced sample was naive CD4+ T cells sorted from blood. Subset in this sample: CD45RA+ positively selected. This TCR was recovered from a man aged 30 to 45 in good health. V and J are TRBV5-1 and TRBJ2-7; 11 bases are a match to TRBD2. CDR3 sequence: CASSSSGTSGYEQYF. The CDR3 coding sequence is TGCGCCAGCAGCTCCTCCGGGACTAGCGGTTACGAGCAGTACTTC.